The sample holds a few counts of the clone carrying this T cell receptor beta chain. This entry belongs to a study of beta chain features in type 1 diabetes. The whole isolated RNA underwent reverse transcription, so sequencing captured expressed TCRB transcripts. Clones were read by immunoSEQ multiplex PCR, and TCRdb kept only the in-frame ones, dropping some. The table shows roughly 500,000 clones, with approximately 28% occurring only once. The ends were cut back, 3 bases at V and 2 bases at J, with 12 bases in the middle. The V gene's germline CDR1 is SNHLY and CDR2 FYNNEI. The CDR3 extends over 15 amino acids.

Sequencing was performed on naive CD4+ T cells from blood. The chain joins TRBV2 to TRBJ2-3; D not resolved. This receptor was obtained from a man younger than 35 in good health. The CDR3 DNA is TGTGCCAGCAGTGATGCAGGATCACTCACAGATACGCAGTATTTT. As protein: CASSDAGSLTDTQYF.